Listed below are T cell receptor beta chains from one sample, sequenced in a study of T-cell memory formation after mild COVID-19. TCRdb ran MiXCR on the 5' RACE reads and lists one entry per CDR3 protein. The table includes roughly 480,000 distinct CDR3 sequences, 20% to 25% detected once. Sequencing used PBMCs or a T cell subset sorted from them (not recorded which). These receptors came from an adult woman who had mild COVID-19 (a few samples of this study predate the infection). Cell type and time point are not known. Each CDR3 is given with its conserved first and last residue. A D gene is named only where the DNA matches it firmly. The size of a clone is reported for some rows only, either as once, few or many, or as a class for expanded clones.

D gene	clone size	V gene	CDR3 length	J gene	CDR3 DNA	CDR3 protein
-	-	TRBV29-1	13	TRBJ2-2	TGCAGCGTTGGGTCCCTGAACACCGGGGAGCTGTTTTTT	CSVGSLNTGELFF
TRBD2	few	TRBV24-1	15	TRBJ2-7	TGTGCCACCAGTGTCGGTAGCGGGATATCCTACGAGCAGTACTTC	CATSVGSGISYEQYF
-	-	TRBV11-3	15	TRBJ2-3	TGTGCCAGCAGCTTACCCGGGATGGGCACAGATACGCAGTATTTT	CASSLPGMGTDTQYF
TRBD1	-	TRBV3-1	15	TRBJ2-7	TGTGCCAGCAGCCCCGTACAGGGGGCAAGCCACGAGCAGTACTTC	CASSPVQGASHEQYF
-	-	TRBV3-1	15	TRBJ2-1	TGTGCCAGCAGCCAAGATAGGCGACACAACAATGAGCAGTTCTTC	CASSQDRRHNNEQFF
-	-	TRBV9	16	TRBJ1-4	TGTGCCAGCAGCCCCCGCCCCGGGGGCGAGGGTGAAAAACTGTTTTTT	CASSPRPGGEGEKLFF
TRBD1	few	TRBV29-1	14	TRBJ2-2	TGCAGCGCTAGAATCAGGGGGAGCACCGGGGAGCTGTTTTTT	CSARIRGSTGELFF
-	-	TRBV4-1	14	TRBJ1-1	TGCGCCAGCAGCCAAGAGAGCATTAACACTGAAGCTTTCTTT	CASSQESINTEAFF
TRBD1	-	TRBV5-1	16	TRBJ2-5	TGCGCCAGCAGCTTGGCCGGTGAGACAGGGAAAGAGACCCAGTACTTC	CASSLAGETGKETQYF
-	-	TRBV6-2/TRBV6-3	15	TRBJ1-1	TGTGCCAGCAGTTTCTCTATCCAGCCCATCACTGAAGCTTTCTTT	CASSFSIQPITEAFF
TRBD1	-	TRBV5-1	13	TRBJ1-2	TGCGCCAGCAGCTTGGGGGACAGGGATGGCTACACCTTC	CASSLGDRDGYTF
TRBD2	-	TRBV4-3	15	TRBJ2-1	TGCGCCAGCAGCCCTAGGACTAGCGGGACGTTTGAGCAGTTCTTC	CASSPRTSGTFEQFF
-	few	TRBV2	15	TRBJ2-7	TGTGCCAGCAGTCCGACAGGCGTCCCATCCTACGAGCAGTACTTC	CASSPTGVPSYEQYF
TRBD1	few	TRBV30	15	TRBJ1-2	TGTGCCTGGAGTGTAGAGGGGGCCTTTAACTATGGCTACACCTTC	CAWSVEGAFNYGYTF
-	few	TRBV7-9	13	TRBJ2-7	TGTGCCAGCAGCTTAATTACGGGACGCGAGCAGTACTTC	CASSLITGREQYF
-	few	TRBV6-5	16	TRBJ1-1	TGTGCCAGCAGTTACTCAGGGCCGAACTCCGTCACTGAAGCTTTCTTT	CASSYSGPNSVTEAFF
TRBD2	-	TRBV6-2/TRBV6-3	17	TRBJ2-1	TGTGCCAGCAGAGAGGGACTAGCGGAGACCTCCTACAATGAGCAGTTCTTC	CASREGLAETSYNEQFF
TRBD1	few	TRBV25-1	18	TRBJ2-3	TGTGCCAGCAGTGTTATCAGGGGGATGGGAGTTGACACAGATACGCAGTATTTT	CASSVIRGMGVDTDTQYF
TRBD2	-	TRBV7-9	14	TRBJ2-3	TGTGCCAGCAGCCCAGCGGGAGGGCCGTATACGCAGTATTTT	CASSPAGGPYTQYF
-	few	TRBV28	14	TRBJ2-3	TGTGCCAGCAGTTGGACTACCGTCACAGATACGCAGTATTTT	CASSWTTVTDTQYF
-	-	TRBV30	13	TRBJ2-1	TGTGCCTGGAGTAGTAACGGGGGGCATGAGCAGTTCTTC	CAWSSNGGHEQFF
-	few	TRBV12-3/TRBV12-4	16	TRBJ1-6	TGTGCCAGCAGTATCGGGACACCCCTTCTGAATTCACCCCTCCACTTT	CASSIGTPLLNSPLHF
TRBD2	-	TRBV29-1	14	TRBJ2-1	TGCAGCGCCCTGACTAGCGGGGGGGTGAATGAGCAGTTCTTC	CSALTSGGVNEQFF
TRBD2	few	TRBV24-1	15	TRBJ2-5	TGTGCCACCAGTGACGAGACTAGCGGGAGGGGGACCCAGTACTTC	CATSDETSGRGTQYF
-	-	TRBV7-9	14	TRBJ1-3	TGTGCCAGCAGCTTACAGCGCTCTGGAAACACCATATATTTT	CASSLQRSGNTIYF
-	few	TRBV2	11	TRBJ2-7	TGTGCCAGCAGTCTGGCCGCTGGGCAGTACTTC	CASSLAAGQYF
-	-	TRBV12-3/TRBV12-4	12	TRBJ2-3	TGTGCCAGCAGGGTGACAAGAGATACGCAGTATTTT	CASRVTRDTQYF
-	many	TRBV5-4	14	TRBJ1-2	TGTGCCAGCAGCTTGGGCCAGGGAGGGAATGGCTACACCTTC	CASSLGQGGNGYTF
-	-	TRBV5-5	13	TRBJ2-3	TGTGCCAGCAGCTTGGCATCGGTAGATACGCAGTATTTT	CASSLASVDTQYF
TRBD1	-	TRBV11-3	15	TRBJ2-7	TGTGCCAGCAGCTTAGAACAGGGGACATCCTACGAGCAGTACTTC	CASSLEQGTSYEQYF
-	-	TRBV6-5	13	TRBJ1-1	TGTGCCAGCAGTTACGCGTGGAACACTGAAGCTTTCTTT	CASSYAWNTEAFF
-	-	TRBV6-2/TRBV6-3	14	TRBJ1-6	TGTGCCAGCAGTTACGTGGGATCGAATTCACCCCTCCACTTT	CASSYVGSNSPLHF
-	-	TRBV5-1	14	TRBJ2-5	TGCGCCAGCAGCTTGCAGGGGGGTCAAGAGACCCAGTACTTC	CASSLQGGQETQYF
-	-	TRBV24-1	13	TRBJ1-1	TGTGCCACCAGTGATTTGCTGAGTACTGAAGCTTTCTTT	CATSDLLSTEAFF
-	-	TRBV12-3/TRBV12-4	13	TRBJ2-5	TGTGCCAGCAGTTTCTGGGGAGGAGAGACCCAGTACTTC	CASSFWGGETQYF
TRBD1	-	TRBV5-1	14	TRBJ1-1	TGCGCCAGCAGATTCCGGGACAGAAACACTGAAGCTTTCTTT	CASRFRDRNTEAFF
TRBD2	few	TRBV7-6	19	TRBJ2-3	TGTGCCAGCAGCTCATCCCTGAGGGGAGCGGGGGGGCCCTCAAATACGCAGTATTTT	CASSSSLRGAGGPSNTQYF
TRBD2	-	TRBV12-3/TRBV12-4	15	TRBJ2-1	TGTGCCAGCAGCTCCAGACTAGCGCCCTACAATGAGCAGTTCTTC	CASSSRLAPYNEQFF
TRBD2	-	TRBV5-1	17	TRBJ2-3	TGCGCCAGCAGCTTAATGACTAGCGGGGGATCCACAGATACGCAGTATTTT	CASSLMTSGGSTDTQYF
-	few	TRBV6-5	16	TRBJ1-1	TGTGCCAGCAGTTACTCGATTCGTTCCAAGGACACTGAAGCTTTCTTT	CASSYSIRSKDTEAFF
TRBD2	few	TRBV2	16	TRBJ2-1	TGTGCCAGCAGTGACGAGCGGGAGGGCCGCTACAATGAGCAGTTCTTC	CASSDEREGRYNEQFF
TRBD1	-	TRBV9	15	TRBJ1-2	TGTGCCAGCAGCCCCGGACAGGGGAAGAAATATGGCTACACCTTC	CASSPGQGKKYGYTF
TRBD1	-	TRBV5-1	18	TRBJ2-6	TGCGCCAGCAGCTCGGCAGGGGGCGCAATCTCTGGGGCCAACGTCCTGACTTTC	CASSSAGGAISGANVLTF
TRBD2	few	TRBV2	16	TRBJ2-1	TGTGCCAGCAGGCGCCGACTAGCGGGAGCGTTAAATGAGCAGTTCTTC	CASRRRLAGALNEQFF
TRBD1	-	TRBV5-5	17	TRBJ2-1	TGTGCCAGCAGCTTGGGGGCCAGGGGACAGGGTCTCAATGAGCAGTTCTTC	CASSLGARGQGLNEQFF
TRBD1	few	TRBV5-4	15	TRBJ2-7	TGTGCCAGCAGCCTCCGGGACAGGGACGACTACGAGCAGTACTTC	CASSLRDRDDYEQYF
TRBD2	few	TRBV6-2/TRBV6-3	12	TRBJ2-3	TGTGCCAGCAGAGCTAGCGGAGATACGCAGTATTTT	CASRASGDTQYF